This entry lists 10 T cell receptor beta chains sequenced from one sample in a study of cytomegalovirus exposure and HLA in healthy donors. Researchers ran the PCR with 60 Vbeta and 13 Jbeta primers. Produced via immunoSEQ multiplex PCR; TCRdb's table is partial and in-frame only. The table records about 51,000 clones, 81% of them present only once. Sequenced input: PBMCs. The source of these receptors is a boy younger than 18 in good health and CMV-seropositive.

The chain has TRBV7-9 and TRBJ2-5; D possibly corresponds to TRBD1 (7 bases). Near its end, the DNA agrees better with TRBJ2-7, so the J call may be wrong. The CDR3 covers 15 residues. Germline V lookup: CDR1 SEHNR, CDR2 FQNEAQ (reference sequence). The chain's CDR3 is CASSSEEGAFYEQYF. CDR3 DNA: TGTGCCAGCAGCTCAGAGGAGGGGGCCTTCTACGAGCAGTACTTC.

The chain couples TRBV6-1 to TRBJ2-1, with a possible D match to TRBD2 (6 bases). Germline V CDR1 and CDR2: MNHNS, SASEGT. V was shortened by 4 bases and J by 3 bases, with 16 bases between the two germline ends. The CDR3 runs to 16 residues. CDR3 in DNA: TGTGCCAGCAGTGTCGCGGGGCGAACGGGCTACAATGAGCAGTTCTTC. Protein product: CASSVAGRTGYNEQFF.

The chain has TRBV5-6 and TRBJ2-7, with D unresolved. The CDR3 has 15 residues. CDR1 is SGHDT and CDR2 is YYEEEE in the germline V gene. Trimming removed 2 bases at V and 3 bases at J, with 15 bases between. The DNA for the CDR3 is TGTGCCAGCAGCTTCAGTGGAGACGGCAACTACGAGCAGTACTTC. It specifies CASSFSGDGNYEQYF. Combining the CDR3 with reference TRBV5-6 and TRBJ2-7 gives the whole variable domain DAGVTQSPTHLIKTRGQQVTLRCSPKSGHDTVSWYQQALGQGPQFIFQYYEEEERQRGNFPDRFSGHQFPNYSSELNVNALLLGDSALYLCASSFSGDGNYEQYFGPGTRLTVT.

The V call is TRBV29-1, the J call TRBJ2-1; unclear D gene. Germline V lookup: CDR1 SQVTM, CDR2 ANQGSEA. Deletions cut 4 bases from V and 5 bases from J, with 6 bases between. CDR3 length: 11 residues. The CDR3 protein is CSVGHNNEQFF. The CDR3 coding sequence is TGCAGCGTTGGGCACAACAATGAGCAGTTCTTC.

The chain uses TRBV9 and TRBJ2-2; D unclear. The CDR3 consists of 13 residues. Germline loops: CDR1 SGDLS, CDR2 YYNGEE. V gave up 0 bases and J gave up 6 bases, with 6 bases separating them. Here the CDR3 reads CASSVDAAGELFF. In DNA form, the CDR3 reads TGTGCCAGCAGCGTAGATGCGGCCGGGGAGCTGTTTTTT.

The chain recombines TRBV2 with TRBJ1-3; 10 bases agree with TRBD1. The ends lost 4 bases at V and 2 bases at J; junction bases unmatched: 2. Germline loops: CDR1 SNHLY, CDR2 FYNNEI. This CDR3 is built from 15 residues. CDR3 residues: CASSAGTGAGNTIYF. The CDR3 nucleotides are TGTGCCAGCAGTGCGGGGACAGGGGCTGGAAACACCATATATTTT.

This clone was observed a single time. J is TRBJ2-7 and V is TRBV15, with 11 bases identical to TRBD1. This CDR3 spans 16 amino acids. The V segment lost 1 base and the J segment 6 bases; nucleotides outside the gene matches: 8. Germline-derived CDR1 and CDR2 are LNHNV and YYDKDF (reference sequence). The CDR3 region has the DNA TGTGCCACCAGCAGAGCCCAGGGACAGGGGGTCCTCGAGCAGTACTTC. Translated, it gives CATSRAQGQGVLEQYF.

In DNA form, the CDR3 reads TGTGCCAGCAGGGGACTAGCGGGGGGTAAGGAGCAGTTCTTC. This gives the protein CASRGLAGGKEQFF. The chain recombines TRBV7-9 with TRBJ2-1; 15 nucleotides match TRBD2. Germline CDR1 reads SEHNR; CDR2 reads FQNEAQ (reference sequence). The CDR3 runs 14 residues. V trimming: 6 bases; J trimming: 10 bases; junction bases outside the gene matches: 4.

The chain couples TRBV5-6 to TRBJ1-6; 7 nucleotides agree with TRBD1. Germline CDR1 reads SGHDT; CDR2 reads YYEEEE. Trimming cost V 3 bases and J 14 bases; bases outside gene matches: 5. The CDR3 contains 12 residues. This CDR3 reads CASSSGTGALHF. The CDR3, as DNA: TGTGCCAGCAGCTCGGGAACAGGGGCCCTCCACTTT.

V and J are TRBV7-9 and TRBJ1-2, with 8 bases lining up with TRBD1. The germline V gene has CDR1 SEHNR and CDR2 FQNEAQ (reference sequence). V lost 5 bases and J lost 8; bases outside the gene matches: 7. The CDR3 loop spans 13 amino acids. CDR3 region: CASSPGQGVGYTF. CDR3 nucleotide sequence: TGTGCCAGCAGCCCTGGACAGGGAGTCGGCTACACCTTC.